This passage covers 32 T cell receptor beta chains from one sample sequenced in a study of early T cells in non-severe SARS-CoV-2 infection. MiXCR, run by TCRdb on the 5' RACE reads, gives a single entry per CDR3 protein. The table includes about 56,000 distinct CDR3 sequences, roughly 10% detected once. Sequencing was done on a sample of whole blood. These TCRs come from an adult who was a healthcare worker with PCR-confirmed SARS-CoV-2 infection or an uninfected control (not recorded which).

This clonotype was counted at least ten times. The chain couples TRBV29-1 to TRBJ2-1, with 15 bases identical to TRBD2. Unmatched junction bases numbered 5, after V lost 7 bases and J lost 1 base. Germline values: CDR1 SQVTM, CDR2 ANQGSEA. The CDR3 covers 16 residues. CDR3 amino acids: CSARGLAGGSYNEQFF. The CDR3 nucleotides read TGCAGCGCGAGGGGACTAGCGGGAGGATCCTACAATGAGCAGTTCTTC.

This clonotype has a count of ten or more. The rearrangement uses TRBV11-2 and TRBJ2-2; 10 bases are shared with TRBD2. From germline, CDR1 is SGHAT and CDR2 FQNNGV. After removal of 3 bases from V and 7 bases from J, the junction contained 8 bases not matched to a gene. The CDR3 is 16 amino acids. The CDR3 region is CASSFILAGENGELFF. CDR3 sequence (DNA): TGTGCCAGCAGCTTCATTCTAGCGGGAGAGAACGGGGAGCTGTTTTTT.

The V and J genes are TRBV5-1 and TRBJ1-6; 7 bases align to TRBD1. Germline CDR1 reads SGHRS; CDR2 reads YFSETQ. V shed 1 base, J shed 10 bases, and the junction held 8 bases outside the gene matches. This CDR3 is 15 amino acids long. This CDR3 reads CASSLTGALGSPLHF. In DNA form, the CDR3 reads TGCGCCAGCAGCTTGACAGGGGCCCTCGGCTCACCCCTCCACTTT.

This clonotype was detected many times. The J gene is TRBJ2-4, the V gene TRBV7-9, with 11 positions matching TRBD1. This CDR3 region has 14 residues. Trimming cost V 4 bases and J 9 bases; bases outside gene matches: 5. The germline V gene encodes CDR1 SEHNR and CDR2 FQNEAQ (reference sequence). CDR3: CASSSPGQGGIQYF. Written as DNA, the CDR3 is TGTGCCAGCAGCTCCCCGGGACAGGGGGGCATTCAGTACTTC.

The V and J genes are TRBV29-1 and TRBJ1-2, with D possibly being TRBD1 (5 bases). Trimming took 6 bases from V and 5 from J, leaving 10 bases between them. Germline loops: CDR1 SQVTM, CDR2 ANQGSEA. This CDR3 spans 11 amino acids. The CDR3 reads CSVLTAYGYTF. For the CDR3, the DNA is TGCAGCGTCCTGACAGCGTATGGCTACACCTTC.

This clonotype was found many times. V and J are TRBV12-3 or TRBV12-4 and TRBJ2-1; 8 bases are a match to TRBD1. The CDR3 is made up of 13 amino acids. Trimming cost V 6 bases and J 8 bases; bases outside gene matches: 6. The CDR3 region is CASSKKTGDEQFF. CDR3 DNA: TGTGCCAGCAGCAAAAAGACAGGGGATGAGCAGTTCTTC.

The chain links TRBV20-1 to TRBJ2-1; D uncertain. Trimming cost V 0 bases and J 11 bases, with 11 bases left between them. The CDR3 runs 12 residues. Germline CDR1 DFQATT, CDR2 SNEGSKA (reference sequence). CDR3 bases: TGCAGTGCTAGAGATCCCGGTACTAAGCAGTTCTTC. This sequence encodes CSARDPGTKQFF.

This clonotype was observed a handful of times. The chain uses TRBV12-3 or TRBV12-4 and TRBJ1-4; D is undetermined. The CDR3 covers 14 residues. Between the trimmed V and J ends, which lost 7 bases and 4 bases, there was a span of 13 bases. DNA of the CDR3: TGTGCCAGCAAGAATTCAGGCATTAATGAAAAACTGTTTTTT. It yields the protein CASKNSGINEKLFF.

Only a few counts were recorded for this clonotype. The chain combines TRBV29-1 with TRBJ2-7; no definite D call. V lost 6 bases to trimming and J lost 6 bases, with 12 bases between them. CDR1 and CDR2 from the germline V gene are SQVTM and ANQGSEA. The CDR3 length is 11 residues. The DNA for the CDR3 is TGCAGCGTCGACTTAGAAGGCGAGCAGTACTTC. It translates to CSVDLEGEQYF.

About this clonotype itself: A much larger clone differs by one base, so this may be a read error. The rearrangement joins TRBV28 to TRBJ2-7, with TRBD2 as a possible D gene (6 bases). Germline assignment: CDR1 MDHEN and CDR2 SYDVKM. The CDR3 extends over 15 amino acids. The germline V and J ends were trimmed by 4 bases and 3 bases, with 16 bases remaining between them. CDR3 DNA sequence: TGTGCCAGCAGTTCCGCGGGTAGCGGAAACTACGAGCAGTACTTC. It translates to CASSSAGSGNYEQYF.

This clonotype was recorded at least ten times. The V and J genes are TRBV18 and TRBJ1-1; 9 nucleotides match TRBD1. Losses at the gene ends were 5 bases for V and 5 bases for J; bases not matched to a gene: 6. Germline V CDR1 and CDR2: KGHSH, LQKENI. The length of the CDR3 is 14 residues. The CDR3 DNA follows: TGTGCCAGCTCATCAGGACAGGGGAGGACTGAAGCTTTCTTT. Amino acid sequence: CASSSGQGRTEAFF.

The chain recombines TRBV6-2 or TRBV6-3 with TRBJ1-1, with a tentative D call TRBD1 (6 bases). V lost 7 bases to trimming and J lost 0 bases, with 12 bases between them. The germline CDR1 and CDR2 sequences are MNHEY and SVGEGT. The CDR3 has 14 amino acids. The CDR3: CASTPGTMNTEAFF. The CDR3 DNA reads TGTGCCAGCACCCCCGGGACAATGAACACTGAAGCTTTCTTT.

This clonotype was counted ten times or more. The V gene is TRBV3-1, the J gene TRBJ2-1; 7 bases line up with TRBD1. Germline CDR1 and CDR2: LGHDT and YNNKEL (reference sequence). CDR3 length: 13 residues. The ends lost 2 bases at V and 9 bases at J; junction bases unmatched: 4. The CDR3 sequence: CASSQRGQSEQFF. DNA of the CDR3: TGTGCCAGCAGCCAACGGGGACAGTCTGAGCAGTTCTTC.

In its sample, this clonotype was seen many times. The CDR3 here is CASSPWGQGRGTYEQYF. Here the CDR3 DNA reads TGTGCCAGCAGCCCCTGGGGACAGGGAAGAGGGACCTACGAGCAGTACTTC. The rearrangement links TRBV5-5 to TRBJ2-7, with 9 nucleotides matching TRBD1. Trimming at V came to 4 bases and at J to 2 bases, leaving 13 bases not matched to a gene. The CDR3 contains 17 residues. Germline assignment: CDR1 SGHKS and CDR2 YYEKEE (reference sequence). Using reference TRBV5-5 and TRBJ2-7 for the parts outside the CDR3, the full variable domain is DAGVTQSPTHLIKTRGQQVTLRCSPISGHKSVSWYQQVLGQGPQFIFQYYEKEERGRGNFPDRFSARQFPNYSSELNVNALLLGDSALYLCASSPWGQGRGTYEQYFGPGTRLTVT.

This clonotype qualifies as medium-sized. The chain couples TRBV29-1 to TRBJ2-1; no clear D gene. Germline V CDR1 and CDR2: SQVTM, ANQGSEA. CDR3 length: 11 amino acids. V lost 7 bases and J lost 7, with 11 bases in between. The CDR3 DNA follows: TGCAGCGCGGGTGCGTGGAATGAGCAGTTCTTC. It yields the protein CSAGAWNEQFF.

This clonotype was seen at least ten times. The V gene is TRBV9, the J gene TRBJ2-7; D might be TRBD1 or TRBD2, each matching 6 bases. The CDR3 length is 13 residues. Germline CDR1 is SGDLS and CDR2 is YYNGEE. Trimming shortened V by 5 bases and J by 4 bases, and 13 bases separated the two germline ends. In DNA, the CDR3 is TGTGCCAGCAGTCGGTGGGGGGCGTACGAGCAGTACTTC. Translated: CASSRWGAYEQYF.

This clonotype occurred many times. The chain uses TRBV18 and TRBJ1-4; possibly TRBD1 for D (6 bases). CDR1 is KGHSH, CDR2 LQKENI, per germline. The CDR3 covers 15 residues. V lost 6 bases and J 2 bases, leaving 13 bases between the germline ends. The CDR3 bases are TGTGCCAGCTCCCTCGACAGGAACACTAATGAAAAACTGTTTTTT. This sequence encodes CASSLDRNTNEKLFF.

This clonotype showed up many times. The chain joins TRBV6-1 to TRBJ1-2; TRBD1 matches at 8 bases. V trimming: 5 bases; J trimming: 2 bases; junction bases outside the gene matches: 1. Germline V gives CDR1 MNHNS, CDR2 SASEGT. This CDR3 comprises 13 residues. CDR3 amino acids: CASSWDRNYGYTF. Written as DNA, the CDR3 is TGTGCCAGCAGTTGGGACAGGAACTATGGCTACACCTTC.

This clonotype was detected many times. This chain links TRBV7-2 with TRBJ2-7, with D uncertain. Trimming stripped 5 bases from V and 6 bases from J, with 11 bases between. The germline CDR1 and CDR2 sequences are SGHTA and FQGNSA. CDR3 length: 12 amino acids. The CDR3 region is CASSRVLSEQYF. The CDR3 DNA is TGTGCCAGCAGCCGAGTCCTTAGCGAGCAGTACTTC.

This clonotype has more than one count but fewer than ten. V and J are TRBV21-1 and TRBJ2-7; TRBD1, the D gene given by the table, was not confirmed from the DNA. TRBV21-1 is a known pseudogene. The CDR3 sequence is 15 residues long. The CDR3 DNA sequence: TGTGCCAGCAGCAGGTCCCGGGACAGGGGAAAAGAGCAGTACTTC. Translation: CASSRSRDRGKEQYF.

This clonotype was seen repeatedly, ten times or more. The CDR3 sequence: CASSESSGNYNEQFF. CDR3 in DNA: TGCGCCAGCAGTGAGTCTAGCGGTAATTACAATGAGCAGTTCTTC. The chain is built from TRBV10-2 and TRBJ2-1; tentatively, D is TRBD2 (6 bases). The CDR3 length is 15 residues. The V and J ends lost 0 bases and 4 bases respectively, with 10 bases between them. From germline, CDR1 is WSHSY and CDR2 SAAADI.

This sequence joins TRBV19 and TRBJ2-1, with TRBD2 matching 15 bases. This CDR3 region has 17 residues. With V trimmed by 5 bases and J by 6 bases, 8 bases remained unmatched. Germline CDR1 reads LNHDA; CDR2 reads SQIVND (reference sequence). The CDR3 nucleotides read TGTGCCAGTAGTGTCCGGACTAGCGGGAGGGCCGTCAATGAGCAGTTCTTC. It translates to CASSVRTSGRAVNEQFF.

This clonotype has a count of ten or more. This sequence joins TRBV20-1 and TRBJ2-7; no clear D. Per germline, CDR1 DFQATT and CDR2 SNEGSKA (reference sequence). This CDR3 is built from 13 residues. Trimming took off 3 bases at V and 6 bases at J, with 15 bases between the two ends. CDR3 amino acids: CSASRGRLGEQYF. The CDR3 nucleotides read TGCAGTGCTAGTCGTGGGCGTTTGGGCGAGCAGTACTTC.

This clonotype was counted many times. The chain couples TRBV7-2 to TRBJ1-5; D unresolved. The germline V gene has CDR1 SGHTA and CDR2 FQGNSA. V was pared by 2 bases and J by 0 bases, with 14 bases between. The CDR3 totals 17 residues. The CDR3 DNA is TGTGCCAGCAGCTTAAACGGGAGAGGCTATAGCAATCAGCCCCAGCATTTT. Residues: CASSLNGRGYSNQPQHF. Supplemented by reference TRBV7-2 and TRBJ1-5, the full variable domain reads GAGVSQSPSNKVTEKGKDVELRCDPISGHTALYWYRQSLGQGLEFLIYFQGNSAPDKSGLPSDRFSAERTGGSVSTLTIQRTQQEDSAVYLCASSLNGRGYSNQPQHFGDGTRLSIL.

This clonotype was counted a few times. The chain couples TRBV11-3 to TRBJ1-1; D gene ambiguous. V shed 1 base and J shed 3 bases, with 6 bases lying between them. Germline assignment: CDR1 SGHNT and CDR2 YENEEA. There are 13 residues in the CDR3. The CDR3 protein is CASSLVSDTEAFF. Written as DNA, the CDR3 is TGTGCCAGCAGCTTAGTTAGCGACACTGAAGCTTTCTTT.

This clonotype has a handful of counts. V gene TRBV29-1 combines with J gene TRBJ1-1, with D uncertain. This CDR3 spans 12 amino acids. Germline V gene sequence: CDR1 SQVTM, CDR2 ANQGSEA. Trimming left V 3 bases short and J 4 bases short, with 9 bases between. CDR3 protein: CSVELIGTEAFF. CDR3 in DNA: TGCAGCGTTGAGTTAATTGGCACTGAAGCTTTCTTT. The variable domain in full, with the rest retrieved from reference TRBV29-1 and TRBJ1-1, is SAVISQKPSRDICQRGTSLTIQCQVDSQVTMMFWYRQQPGQSLTLIATANQGSEATYESGFVIDKFPISRPNLTFSTLTVSNMSPEDSSIYLCSVELIGTEAFFGQGTRLTVV.

The chain combines TRBV20-1 with TRBJ2-3, with 12 bases that match TRBD2. Losses at the gene ends were 6 bases for V and 4 bases for J; bases not matched to a gene: 5. Germline CDR1 is DFQATT and CDR2 is SNEGSKA (reference sequence). There are 14 residues in the CDR3. The CDR3 DNA reads as TGCAGTGCACTGACTAGCGGGAGATCAGATACGCAGTATTTT. This codes for CSALTSGRSDTQYF.

V gene TRBV7-2 combines with J gene TRBJ1-1; D possibly corresponds to TRBD1 (5 bases). CDR1 is SGHTA and CDR2 is FQGNSA in the germline V gene. CDR3 size: 14 residues. V was trimmed by 2 bases and J by 3 bases, leaving 10 bases between them. In DNA, the CDR3 is TGTGCCAGCAGCTTAAATCGACAGTACACTGAAGCTTTCTTT. It encodes CASSLNRQYTEAFF.

This rearrangement joins TRBV12-3 or TRBV12-4 to TRBJ2-4; D is ambiguous. V dropped 3 bases and J dropped 5 bases, with 8 bases sitting between them. The CDR3 is made up of 13 amino acids. This CDR3 reads CASSFYEQNIQYF. CDR3 nucleotide sequence: TGTGCCAGCAGTTTTTATGAGCAAAACATTCAGTACTTC.

V usage is TRBV5-1 and J usage is TRBJ2-4; possibly TRBD1 for D (6 bases). The CDR3 spans 12 residues. Deletions cut 4 bases from V and 6 bases from J, with 8 bases between. Looked up from germline, CDR1 is SGHRS and CDR2 is YFSETQ. CDR3 in amino acids: CASSQDRNIQYF. The DNA for the CDR3 is TGCGCCAGCAGCCAGGACAGAAACATTCAGTACTTC. The whole variable domain, filled in from reference TRBV5-1 and TRBJ2-4, reads KAGVTQTPRYLIKTRGQQVTLSCSPISGHRSVSWYQQTPGQGLQFLFEYFSETQRNKGNFPGRFSGRQFSNSRSEMNVSTLELGDSALYLCASSQDRNIQYFGAGTRLSVL.

This clonotype was counted at least ten times. The rearrangement links TRBV7-2 to TRBJ2-1; perhaps TRBD2 as D (5 bases). V was shortened by 7 bases and J by 1 base, with 8 bases between the two germline ends. The CDR3 has 13 amino acids. Germline V gene data show CDR1 as SGHTA and CDR2 as FQGNSA. Here the CDR3 reads CASKTRSYNEQFF. CDR3 nucleotides: TGTGCCAGCAAAACTAGGTCCTACAATGAGCAGTTCTTC.

This clonotype showed up many times. The chain links TRBV9 to TRBJ2-3; D may match TRBD1 or TRBD2 (5 bases each). V was pared by 2 bases and J by 2 bases, with 9 bases between. There are 14 residues in the CDR3. The V gene's germline CDR1 is SGDLS and CDR2 YYNGEE. The CDR3 sequence: CASSVGPNTDTQYF. CDR3 coding DNA: TGTGCCAGCAGCGTGGGACCCAACACAGATACGCAGTATTTT.